The 19 T cell receptor beta chains presented below share a single source sample, sequenced in a study of regulatory T cells in long-lasting Graves disease. Time point meaning: persistent/refractory GD, antithyroid drugs over 5 years with positive TRAb. RNA isolated from PBMCs was used to make the TCR library. For TCR beta, libraries came from iRepertoire HTBI primers and Arm-PCR of CDR3 regions. TCRdb called the multiplex PCR reads again in MiXCR, with one record for every CDR3 protein. Of 310,000 or so distinct CDR3 sequences in the sample, roughly a fifth are singletons; the top ten hold roughly 29%. The sample was peripheral blood mononuclear cells (PBMCs), taken when the disease was refractory, from a patient treated with antithyroid drugs. Receptors were obtained from a female donor with Graves disease.

This clonotype was counted only a few times. The V call is TRBV6-1, the J call TRBJ2-7; tentatively, D is TRBD1 (5 bases). The V and J ends lost 6 bases and 6 bases respectively, with 18 bases between them. Germline loops: CDR1 MNHNS, CDR2 SASEGT. The length of the CDR3 is 14 residues. This CDR3 is CASRGKAGPAEQYF. The CDR3 region has the DNA TGTGCCAGCAGGGGCAAGGCAGGGCCGGCCGAGCAGTACTTC.

This clonotype was recorded many times. J is TRBJ1-2 and V is TRBV12-3 or TRBV12-4, with a weak D call TRBD1 (5 bases). V shed 3 bases and J shed 4 bases, with 18 bases lying between them. The CDR3 sequence is 16 residues long. The CDR3 here is CASSFDLGTSTYGYTF. The CDR3, as DNA: TGTGCCAGCAGTTTCGATCTTGGGACCTCCACCTATGGCTACACCTTC.

This clonotype appeared many times. This chain joins TRBV28 and TRBJ2-7, with D tentatively TRBD1 (5 bases). The CDR3 sequence is 14 residues long. Germline V gene data show CDR1 as MDHEN and CDR2 as SYDVKM. V lost 5 bases and J lost 2, with 13 bases in between. In nucleotides, the CDR3 is TGTGCCAGCAGTGATCAGGGTCCGCCCTACGAGCAGTACTTC. Its protein product is CASSDQGPPYEQYF.

This clonotype was seen a few times. This chain connects TRBV27 to TRBJ2-5; D may correspond to TRBD1 or TRBD2 (7 bases each). Germline loops: CDR1 MNHEY, CDR2 SMNVEV (reference sequence). The CDR3 totals 16 residues. Trimming removed 3 bases from V and 2 bases from J, with 16 bases in between. CDR3 DNA sequence: TGTGCCAGCAGTTTCCGACAGGGAGGGGGGCAAGAGACCCAGTACTTC. This codes for CASSFRQGGGQETQYF.

The genes are TRBV27 and TRBJ2-6, with D unclear. Between the trimmed V and J ends, which lost 3 bases and 0 bases, there was a span of 12 bases. The germline CDR1 and CDR2 sequences are MNHEY and SMNVEV (reference sequence). This CDR3 region has 17 residues. CDR3 sequence (DNA): TGTGCCAGCAGTTTTAGGGCCAGAATCTCTGGGGCCAACGTCCTGACTTTC. It yields the protein CASSFRARISGANVLTF.

This clonotype occurred many times. The V gene is TRBV6-1, the J gene TRBJ1-1; D unclear. The CDR3 consists of 12 residues. Trimming shortened V by 5 bases and J by 8 bases, and 12 bases separated the two germline ends. Germline CDR1 MNHNS, CDR2 SASEGT. The CDR3: CASSIHNSEAFF. The CDR3 region has the DNA TGTGCCAGCAGTATCCATAATTCCGAAGCTTTCTTT.

V is TRBV6-5 and J is TRBJ2-2, with no clear D. Germline V gene data show CDR1 as MNHEY and CDR2 as SVGAGI. The germline V and J ends were trimmed by 3 bases and 1 base, with 9 bases remaining between them. CDR3 size: 15 residues. The CDR3 region is CASSYIQENTGELFF. For the CDR3, the DNA is TGTGCCAGCAGTTATATTCAGGAGAACACCGGGGAGCTGTTTTTT.

This clonotype was counted at least ten times. The chain is built from TRBV20-1 and TRBJ1-2; 12 bases are a match to TRBD1. CDR1 DFQATT and CDR2 SNEGSKA come from the germline V gene (reference sequence). V shed 3 bases and J 6 bases; nucleotides not matched to a gene: 8. There are 15 residues in the CDR3. In nucleotides, the CDR3 is TGCAGTGCTAGGGATGGGACAGGGGGCAGAAATGGCTACACCTTC. Translation: CSARDGTGGRNGYTF.

There are many counts of this clonotype. The chain combines TRBV28 with TRBJ1-5; no definite D call. From germline, CDR1 is MDHEN and CDR2 SYDVKM. V gave up 1 base and J gave up 3 bases, with 7 bases separating them. This CDR3 is 14 amino acids long. The CDR3 DNA is TGTGCCAGCAGTTTATCAGGCCTCAATCAGCCCCAGCATTTT. Translating it yields CASSLSGLNQPQHF. Complete variable domain (other parts from reference TRBV28 and TRBJ1-5): DVKVTQSSRYLVKRTGEKVFLECVQDMDHENMFWYRQDPGLGLRLIYFSYDVKMKEKGDIPEGYSVSREKKERFSLILESASTNQTSMYLCASSLSGLNQPQHFGDGTRLSIL.

CDR3 nucleotides: TGCGCCAGCAGCCAACTACAGGGACGGCGGGGGTCACCCCTCCACTTT. Its protein product is CASSQLQGRRGSPLHF. The V call is TRBV4-3, the J call TRBJ1-6; the D gene is possibly TRBD1 (6 bases). Germline V lookup: CDR1 LGHNA, CDR2 YSLEER. V lost 2 bases to trimming and J lost 10 bases, with 18 bases between them. The CDR3 is made up of 16 amino acids.

The rearrangement uses TRBV29-1 and TRBJ1-1; D might be TRBD1 (5 bases). From germline, CDR1 is SQVTM and CDR2 ANQGSEA. This CDR3 has 14 amino acids. Trimming stripped 0 bases from V and 4 bases from J, with 12 bases between. CDR3 nucleotide sequence: TGCAGCGTTGAAGATTGGCAGGGCTCCACTGAAGCTTTCTTT. This sequence encodes CSVEDWQGSTEAFF.

The V and J genes are TRBV7-9 and TRBJ2-7; D not resolved. The length of the CDR3 is 15 residues. Germline V gene sequence: CDR1 SEHNR, CDR2 FQNEAQ (reference sequence). Trimming shortened V by 2 bases and J by 4 bases, and 15 bases separated the two germline ends. CDR3 residues: CASSLLVSPGYEQYF. The CDR3 DNA reads as TGTGCCAGCAGCTTACTAGTTTCTCCGGGTTACGAGCAGTACTTC.

This clonotype appeared many times. V and J are TRBV27 and TRBJ2-7; D tentatively reads TRBD1 or TRBD2 (5 bases each). The CDR3 has 14 amino acids. Germline V gives CDR1 MNHEY, CDR2 SMNVEV (reference sequence). V was shortened by 6 bases and J by 1 base, with 13 bases between the two germline ends. The CDR3, as DNA: TGTGCCAGCAGCGGTTGGGACCTTTCCTACGAGCAGTACTTC. It is translated as CASSGWDLSYEQYF.

At least ten counts were recorded for this clonotype. CDR3: CASSFTGQDYEQYF. The CDR3 nucleotides read TGTGCCAGCAGCTTCACCGGACAAGACTACGAGCAGTACTTC. The chain links TRBV11-2 to TRBJ2-7; D may be TRBD1 (5 bases). V lost 3 bases to trimming and J lost 3 bases, with 12 bases between them. The CDR3 contains 14 residues. Germline CDR1 SGHAT, CDR2 FQNNGV.

This clonotype came up many times. CDR3 DNA sequence: TGTGCCTGGAGTGTACGGGGGATAAATCAGCCCCAGCATTTT. Its translation is CAWSVRGINQPQHF. The chain recombines TRBV30 with TRBJ1-5; perhaps TRBD1 as D (5 bases). The V gene lost 0 bases and the J gene lost 4 bases, with 10 bases spanning the gap. Germline V lookup: CDR1 GTSNPN, CDR2 SVGIG (reference sequence). The CDR3 length is 14 residues.

This clonotype appeared many times. The chain has TRBV3-1 and TRBJ1-2; 8 bases line up with TRBD1. This CDR3 comprises 16 residues. Trimming at V came to 0 bases and at J to 4 bases, leaving 7 bases not matched to a gene. Germline V gene data show CDR1 as LGHDT and CDR2 as YNNKEL (reference sequence). CDR3 amino acids: CASSQEPPGGGYGYTF. In DNA form, the CDR3 reads TGTGCCAGCAGCCAAGAACCCCCAGGGGGCGGCTATGGCTACACCTTC.

The rearrangement links TRBV30 to TRBJ1-3, with a weak D call TRBD1 (6 bases). This CDR3 is 13 amino acids long. Trimming took off 4 bases at V and 3 bases at J, with 10 bases between the two ends. CDR1 and CDR2 from the germline V gene are GTSNPN and SVGIG (reference sequence). In DNA, the CDR3 is TGTGCCTGGAATAGGGACATTGGAAACACCATATATTTT. Amino acids: CAWNRDIGNTIYF.

Only one count was recorded for this clonotype. This chain joins TRBV19 and TRBJ1-5; D call uncertain. Germline CDR1 reads LNHDA; CDR2 reads SQIVND (reference sequence). The CDR3 length is 13 residues. V was clipped by 2 bases and J by 7 bases, with 9 bases between them. CDR3 in amino acids: CASSIRVGQPQHF. CDR3 nucleotide sequence: TGTGCCAGTAGTATAAGGGTTGGGCAGCCCCAGCATTTT.

This clonotype appeared once. A much more abundant neighbour one base away suggests this may be a read error. Because it lacks the conserved phenylalanine or tryptophan at the end, this CDR3 is likely a read error. The V call is TRBV6-2 or TRBV6-3, the J call TRBJ2-5; D perhaps matches TRBD1 (6 bases). There are 15 residues in the CDR3. From germline, CDR1 is MNHEY and CDR2 SVGEGT. The germline V and J ends were trimmed by 6 bases and 2 bases, with 16 bases remaining between them. The chain's CDR3 is CASSLRTVKQETQYL. In DNA, the CDR3 is TGTGCCAGCAGCCTGAGGACAGTTAAGCAAGAGACCCAGTACCTC.